The 13 T cell receptor beta chains below come from one sample, sequenced in a study of blood T cell repertoires in COVID-19. Here immunoSEQ multiplex PCR was the method, and the copy in TCRdb shows in-frame clones only, minus some. The sample has more than 200,000 clones, over 75% seen once. Sample: peripheral blood. These receptors all stem from a woman older than 75 with acute or convalescent COVID-19.

V usage is TRBV5-5 and J usage is TRBJ2-7; perhaps TRBD1 as D (5 bases). CDR3 size: 17 residues. The V end was cut by 0 bases, the J end by 3 bases, with 19 bases between. Germline CDR1 reads SGHKS; CDR2 reads YYEKEE (reference sequence). Here the CDR3 reads CASSLGFQVQQGYEQYF. The CDR3 DNA reads TGTGCCAGCAGCTTGGGCTTCCAGGTCCAGCAGGGCTACGAGCAGTACTTC. The full variable domain, rest sourced from reference TRBV5-5 and TRBJ2-7, is DAGVTQSPTHLIKTRGQQVTLRCSPISGHKSVSWYQQVLGQGPQFIFQYYEKEERGRGNFPDRFSARQFPNYSSELNVNALLLGDSALYLCASSLGFQVQQGYEQYFGPGTRLTVT.

The chain links TRBV6-5 to TRBJ1-4, with 9 nucleotides matching TRBD1. V trimming: 6 bases; J trimming: 11 bases; junction bases outside the gene matches: 10. This CDR3 has 14 residues. CDR1 is MNHEY and CDR2 is SVGAGI in the germline V gene. CDR3 sequence reads: CASSVQGASGKLFF. CDR3 in DNA: TGTGCCAGCAGCGTACAGGGGGCGTCGGGTAAACTGTTTTTT.

This clone was recorded at least ten times. The CDR3 region is CAWNRGSSYNSPLHF. CDR3 bases: TGTGCCTGGAACAGGGGGAGCTCCTATAATTCACCCCTCCACTTT. This chain links TRBV30 with TRBJ1-6, with 8 positions matching TRBD1. Germline values: CDR1 GTSNPN, CDR2 SVGIG (reference sequence). After removal of 4 bases from V and 0 bases from J, the junction contained 2 bases not matched to a gene. CDR3 length: 15 amino acids.

The V call is TRBV5-4, the J call TRBJ2-3; 10 nucleotides match TRBD2. V trimming: 3 bases; J trimming: 4 bases; junction bases outside the gene matches: 5. Per germline, CDR1 SGHNT and CDR2 YYREEE (reference sequence). The CDR3 runs to 15 residues. The CDR3 DNA reads as TGTGCCAGCAGCTCGGGACTAGCGTCTCCAGATACGCAGTATTTT. It yields the protein CASSSGLASPDTQYF.

The genes are TRBV29-1 and TRBJ1-2; D is perhaps TRBD1 (6 bases). The CDR3 loop spans 15 amino acids. The V end lost 5 bases, the J end lost 0 bases, and 16 bases lay between the germline ends. Germline loops: CDR1 SQVTM, CDR2 ANQGSEA. CDR3 protein: CSVLNRAQANYGYTF. The CDR3 nucleotides are TGCAGCGTTCTAAACAGGGCTCAAGCTAACTATGGCTACACCTTC.

This clone was counted a single time. The chain employs TRBV19 and TRBJ1-1; D is uncertain. This CDR3 is 13 amino acids long. Germline loops: CDR1 LNHDA, CDR2 SQIVND (reference sequence). The V gene lost 6 bases and the J gene lost 3 bases, with 11 bases spanning the gap. DNA for the CDR3: TGTGCCAGTAGAACTTACAGATACACTGAAGCTTTCTTT. Protein: CASRTYRYTEAFF.

The rearrangement links TRBV14 to TRBJ1-2, with 7 bases that match TRBD1. V trimming: 4 bases; J trimming: 3 bases; junction bases outside the gene matches: 8. CDR1 and CDR2 (germline): SGHDN, FVKESK. The CDR3 is 15 amino acids. This CDR3 reads CASSPRTGRDYGYTF. Written as DNA, the CDR3 is TGTGCCAGCAGCCCGAGGACAGGAAGGGACTATGGCTACACCTTC.

CDR3 bases: TGTGCCAGCAGTCGGGAGATCCGCTCTGGAAACACCATATATTTT. Protein: CASSREIRSGNTIYF. The chain employs TRBV28 and TRBJ1-3; the D is unclear. This CDR3 comprises 15 residues. CDR1 is MDHEN, CDR2 SYDVKM, per germline. With 5 bases removed from V and 0 bases from J, the gap between germline ends came to 11 bases.

This sequence joins TRBV6-5 and TRBJ2-7; TRBD2 might be the D (6 bases). The CDR3 totals 13 residues. CDR1 is MNHEY, CDR2 SVGAGI, per germline. Between the trimmed V and J ends, which lost 6 bases and 4 bases, there was a span of 13 bases. In DNA form, the CDR3 reads TGTGCCAGCAGGCTCGGGACTGCGTACGAGCAGTACTTC. Protein: CASRLGTAYEQYF.

This clone is a singleton in its sample. The rearrangement links TRBV28 to TRBJ2-7; 9 bases map to TRBD1. Germline loops: CDR1 MDHEN, CDR2 SYDVKM. J was trimmed by 3 bases and V by 6 bases; bases with no gene match: 3. CDR3 length: 13 amino acids. CDR3 sequence (DNA): TGTGCCAGCAGCCCGGGACAGGGCTACGAGCAGTACTTC. Translated: CASSPGQGYEQYF.

The V gene is TRBV6-2 or TRBV6-3, the J gene TRBJ1-4; D not certain. The V and J ends lost 4 bases and 8 bases respectively, with 17 bases between them. Germline CDR1 and CDR2: MNHEY and SVGEGT. The length of the CDR3 is 15 residues. CDR3 nucleotide sequence: TGTGCCAGCAGTTCTTCCGGGCCCCGCGGGGAAAAACTGTTTTTT. Its translation is CASSSSGPRGEKLFF.

J is TRBJ1-1 and V is TRBV6-5, with D possibly matching TRBD1 (5 bases). V gave up 8 bases and J gave up 4 bases, with 14 bases separating them. Looked up from germline, CDR1 is MNHEY and CDR2 is SVGAGI. CDR3 size: 13 residues. CDR3: CASGQGSRTEAFF. The CDR3 DNA is TGTGCCAGCGGGCAGGGTAGTCGCACTGAAGCTTTCTTT.

The J gene is TRBJ2-7, the V gene TRBV4-1; D perhaps matches TRBD1 (5 bases). V gave up 1 base and J gave up 1 base, with 11 bases separating them. Germline V lookup: CDR1 MGHRA, CDR2 YSYEKL. There are 15 residues in the CDR3. CDR3 in amino acids: CASSQVPRASYEQYF. DNA for the CDR3: TGCGCCAGCAGCCAAGTCCCCAGGGCTTCCTACGAGCAGTACTTC.